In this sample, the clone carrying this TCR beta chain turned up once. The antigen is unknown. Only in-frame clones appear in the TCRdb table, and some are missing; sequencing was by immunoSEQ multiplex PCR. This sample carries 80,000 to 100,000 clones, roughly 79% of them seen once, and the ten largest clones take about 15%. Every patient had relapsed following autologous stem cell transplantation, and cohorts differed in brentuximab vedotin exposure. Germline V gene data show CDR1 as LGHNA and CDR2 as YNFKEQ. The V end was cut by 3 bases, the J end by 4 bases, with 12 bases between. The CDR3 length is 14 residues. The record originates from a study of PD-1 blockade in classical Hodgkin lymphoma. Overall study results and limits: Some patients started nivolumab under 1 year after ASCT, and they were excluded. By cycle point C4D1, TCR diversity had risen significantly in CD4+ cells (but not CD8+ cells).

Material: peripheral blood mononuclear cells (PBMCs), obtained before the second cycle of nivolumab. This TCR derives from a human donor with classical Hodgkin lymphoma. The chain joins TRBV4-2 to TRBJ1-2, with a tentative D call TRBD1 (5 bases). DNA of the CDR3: TGTGCCAGCAGCCAGGACGGGACCTTCTATGGCTACACCTTC. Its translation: CASSQDGTFYGYTF.